This paragraph covers one TCR beta chain sequence. The antigen remains unidentified. This sample was included in a study of early T cells in non-severe SARS-CoV-2 infection. Study in general: Unpaired chains resulted from sequencing bulk RNA of unsorted whole blood. Study-wide points: Private and CD4 specificities were missed by VDJdb matching, which favored anti-spike CD8 responses.

The CDR3 contains 14 residues. Germline V lookup: CDR1 MGHDK, CDR2 SYGVNS. V gave up 2 bases and J gave up 5 bases, with 12 bases separating them. Individual cDNA molecules received unique molecular identifiers during library preparation. TCRdb re-called the 5' RACE reads through MiXCR, storing one row per CDR3 protein. The sample holds approximately 97,000 distinct CDR3 sequences, roughly 9.6% seen once. The sample consisted of whole blood, taken at baseline. The receptor comes from an adult who was a healthcare worker with PCR-confirmed SARS-CoV-2 infection or an uninfected control (not recorded which). This chain uses TRBV25-1 with TRBJ1-1; D is unclear. Here the CDR3 DNA reads TGTGCCAGCAGTGAAAGGTTCCCGGGGACTGAAGCTTTCTTT. This encodes CASSERFPGTEAFF.